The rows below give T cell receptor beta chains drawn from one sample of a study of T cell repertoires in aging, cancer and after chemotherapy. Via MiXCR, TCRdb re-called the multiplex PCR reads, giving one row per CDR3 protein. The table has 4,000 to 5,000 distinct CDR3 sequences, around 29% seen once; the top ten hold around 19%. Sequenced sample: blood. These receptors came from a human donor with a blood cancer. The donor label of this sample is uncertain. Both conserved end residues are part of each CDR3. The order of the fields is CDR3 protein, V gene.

CASSFGTGSDGYTF,TRBV6-2/TRBV6-3
CASSFSLRGLGNQPQHF,TRBV27
CASRPRTGGRAEAFF,TRBV6-2/TRBV6-3
CASSSISRISGNTIYF,TRBV6-6
CSAAPSGTGGYMNTEAFF,TRBV20-1
CASSPRPPPQGPGNTIYF,TRBV18
CASTDPGYGKKLFF,TRBV19
CASSLTTGPPSYGYTF,TRBV5-1
CSARDTAGNQPQHF,TRBV20-1
CATSDGAAVAGYGYTF,TRBV24-1
CASTLGTGGHDEQYF,TRBV6-1
CASAPRKGEKLFF,TRBV19
CASSVEQGRNNEQFF,TRBV9
CASSRQTAQGEAFF,TRBV11-3
CAIKEPSTDTQYF,TRBV10-3
CASSQDPRGNTEAFF,TRBV4-3
CAISDLAYTEAFF,TRBV10-3
CASGTGTGDTEAFF,TRBV5-5
CSARNSRTGINGYTF,TRBV20-1
CASSSVPGTSGGETQYF,TRBV6-5
CASRARVGRNTEAFF,TRBV6-2/TRBV6-3
CASRGTMNTEAFF,TRBV6-2/TRBV6-3
CASSYWQTFTDTQYF,TRBV6-6
CASYRDRNSPLHF,TRBV18